This T cell receptor beta chain was recovered during a study of PD-1 blockade in classical Hodgkin lymphoma (dated by TCRdb to the early 2020s). Background on the whole study: Nivolumab dosing was 3 mg/kg intravenously every 2 weeks, continuing until either disease progression or unacceptable toxicity. The study used TCR beta sequencing and CyTOF to define a peripheral blood immune signature of response to PD-1 blockade in classical Hodgkin lymphoma. On the study overall, not on this receptor specifically: Among trial patients, those achieving complete response had baseline diversity similar to that of newly diagnosed patients, while diversity was significantly lower in partial responders and progressors. By C4D1, a significant rise was seen in CD4+ TCR diversity but not in CD8+ TCR diversity (p=0.0027 vs p=0.16), and the rise was most apparent among complete responders (p=0.02). Baseline TCR diversity was reported as lower in newly diagnosed patients than in healthy donors, and lower still in relapsed/refractory patients. The study was limited to a single clinical trial cohort, and causes of repertoire differences, possibly disease activity or prior therapy, remained undefined. Lower diversity was observed in patients in whom nivolumab was started less than 1 year after ASCT, and these patients were excluded from later analyses so that confounding by immune reconstitution would be avoided.

The sample's time point, from its label and the paper: cycle 2 day 1 (C2D1) of nivolumab. Every trial patient had relapsed after autologous stem cell transplantation, and cohorts A, B and C differed in prior brentuximab vedotin exposure. The trial cohort included fewer than 60 patients with relapsed/refractory classical Hodgkin lymphoma, and each patient had a best overall response of complete response, partial response or progressive disease. Single-agent nivolumab was administered to trial patients in the multi-cohort phase II CheckMate 205 trial. An independent review committee assessed best overall response by applying the 2007 International Working Group response criteria. Trial PBMCs were collected just before the start of nivolumab (C1D1) and during therapy at cycle 2 day 1 and cycle 4 day 1. Peripheral blood was collected in 8 mL Vacutainer Cell Preparation Tubes, from which PBMCs were isolated by centrifugation and then cryopreserved.

Details on this clone: Its antigen is still unknown. No base qualities exist here, and no much larger clone lies one base off it.

Genomic DNA was isolated using the Qiagen DNeasy kit from unsorted PBMCs as well as from negatively selected CD4+ and CD8+ fractions. Amplification of TCR beta CDR3 regions was done by immunoSEQ multiplex PCR with primers that anneal to V and J segments. A synthetic immune receptor repertoire was used to minimize amplification bias, and any residual bias was removed computationally once sequencing was done. Under the source paper's analysis protocol: Repertoire diversity was quantified as the Shannon entropy index using custom Python scripts. Unsorted, CD4+ and CD8+ repertoires were analyzed separately, except in combined analyses where CD4+ and CD8+ sequences were merged in silico. A clone was considered expanded if an increase in frequency of at least 2-fold after treatment relative to C1D1 was found, and a pseudocount of 0.5 was applied to clones undetected at baseline. Singleton clones were defined as clones with 0 or 1 copy at C1D1, and non-singleton clones were defined as clones with 2 or more copies. Clones expanded in unsorted samples were labelled as CD4+, CD8+ or unknown by matching protein sequences in sorted samples from the same patient. Diversity changes from C1D1 to C4D1 were tested in paired samples using Wilcoxon tests. This is the immuneACCESS table as TCRdb keeps it, with only in-frame sequences that have V and J called. A part of the clones is gone; compared with another copy, unresolved V genes explain less than half, and the rest is unexplained. V and J calls and clone size are given by that table; D and trimming were obtained from the DNA. Present in this sample are roughly 60,000 clones, 88% of which were seen just once. Around 5.4% of the sample lies in the top ten.

V and J lose 2 bases and 0 bases, and a span of 14 bases separates them. Measured from the cysteine to the phenylalanine, the CDR3 is 16 residues long. CDR3 DNA is the only sequence kept; it has 48 bases, read in frame from the first base. As encoded in the germline V gene, CDR1 is MNHNS while CDR2 is SASEGT. Here the chain combines TRBV6-1 and TRBJ2-7, with the D gene not confidently named. This specimen was peripheral blood mononuclear cells (PBMCs), taken before the second cycle of nivolumab. The sequence came from a human donor with classical Hodgkin lymphoma. In nucleotides, the sequence is TGTGCCAGCAGTGAATTCGGAACGCTCACCTCCTACGAGCAGTACTTC. It specifies CASSEFGTLTSYEQYF.